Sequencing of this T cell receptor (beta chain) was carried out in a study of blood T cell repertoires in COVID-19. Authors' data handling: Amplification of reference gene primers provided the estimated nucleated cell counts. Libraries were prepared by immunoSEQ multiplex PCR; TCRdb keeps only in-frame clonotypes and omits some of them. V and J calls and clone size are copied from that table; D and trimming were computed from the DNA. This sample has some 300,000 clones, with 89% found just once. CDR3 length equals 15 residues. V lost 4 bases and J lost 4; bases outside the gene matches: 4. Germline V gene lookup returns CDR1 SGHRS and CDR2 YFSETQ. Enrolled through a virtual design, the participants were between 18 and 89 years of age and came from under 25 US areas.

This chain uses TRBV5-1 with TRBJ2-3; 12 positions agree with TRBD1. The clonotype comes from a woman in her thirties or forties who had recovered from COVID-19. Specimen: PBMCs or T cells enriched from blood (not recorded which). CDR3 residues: CASSLGTGGADTQYF. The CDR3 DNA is TGCGCCAGCAGCCTCGGGACAGGGGGCGCAGATACGCAGTATTTT.